The 2 T cell receptor beta chains below were found in one sample sequenced in a study of CD8+ T cells in alopecia areata. cDNA prepared by RNA extraction and subsequent reverse transcription served as the template for sequencing. The protocol was immunoSEQ multiplex PCR, while the TCRdb copy is restricted to in-frame clones and leaves out a portion. The table lists under 6,500 clones, about 71% of them singletons. Treatment here: oral pan-JAK inhibitor, 5-10 mg twice daily. Samples from alopecia areata patients were lesional scalp punch biopsies and peripheral blood. Specimen: skin, collected at week 24, from a patient treated with tofacitinib. All receptors derive from a human donor with alopecia areata.

A few counts support this clone. The J gene is TRBJ1-1, the V gene TRBV6-1; D is perhaps TRBD1 (6 bases). V was shortened by 8 bases and J by 4 bases, with 14 bases between the two germline ends. The CDR3 runs to 13 residues. Looked up from germline, CDR1 is MNHNS and CDR2 is SASEGT. CDR3 loop: CASEQGWLTEAFF. The CDR3 DNA is TGTGCCAGCGAACAGGGTTGGCTCACTGAAGCTTTCTTT.

The chain uses TRBV30 and TRBJ2-7; D is possibly TRBD1 (6 bases). The CDR3 contains 11 residues. CDR1 and CDR2 from the germline V gene are GTSNPN and SVGIG (reference sequence). Trimming took 1 base from V and 5 from J, leaving 6 bases between them. The CDR3 DNA follows: TGTGCCTGGAGTGGACAGGACGAGCAGTACTTC. As protein: CAWSGQDEQYF.